These 15 T cell receptor beta chains were all obtained from the same sample, sequenced in a study of shared clonotypes between healthy human individuals. This table comes from immunoSEQ multiplex PCR, and its TCRdb copy is limited to in-frame clones, with some not included. The top ten hold 0.2% to 0.25% of the sample, which has hundreds of thousands of clones, 96% seen once. Naive CD8 cells were CD45RO-negative, positively selected for CCR7, excluding terminally differentiated effector memory CD45RA+ cells. The source material was naive CD8+ T cells sorted from blood. The source is a man in his thirties or forties in good health.

Comments on this clone: At the DNA level, this CDR3 is encoded by other sequences in the same sample as well. This chain connects TRBV20-1 to TRBJ1-1; no firm D call. CDR1 is DFQATT and CDR2 is SNEGSKA in the germline V gene (reference sequence). V shed 3 bases and J shed 3 bases, with 5 bases lying between them. This CDR3 region has 11 residues. This chain's CDR3 is CSARDYTEAFF. Here the CDR3 DNA reads TGCAGTGCTAGGGATTACACTGAAGCTTTCTTT.

The chain couples TRBV4-1 to TRBJ2-7; 11 bases are a match to TRBD2. Losses at the gene ends were 0 bases for V and 2 bases for J; bases not matched to a gene: 3. The germline CDR1 and CDR2 sequences are MGHRA and YSYEKL. CDR3 length equals 16 residues. This CDR3 is CASSQEGTSGAYEQYF. The DNA of the CDR3 is TGCGCCAGCAGCCAAGAAGGGACTAGCGGAGCCTACGAGCAGTACTTC.

The chain uses TRBV5-8 and TRBJ1-1; 7 bases match TRBD1. Trimming took 4 bases from V and 0 from J; bases not matched to a gene: 9. The CDR3 runs 16 residues. The germline V gene has CDR1 SGHTS and CDR2 YDEGEE. CDR3 protein: CASSIGTAGMNTEAFF. The CDR3 DNA is TGTGCCAGCAGCATCGGGACAGCAGGAATGAACACTGAAGCTTTCTTT.

This chain connects TRBV18 to TRBJ1-5; no clear D gene. This CDR3 has 14 residues. V was pared by 2 bases and J by 4 bases, with 9 bases between. The germline CDR1 and CDR2 sequences are KGHSH and LQKENI. The CDR3, as DNA: TGTGCCAGCTCACCAGGGAAGTTAAATCAGCCCCAGCATTTT. Its translation is CASSPGKLNQPQHF. Filled out from reference TRBV18 and TRBJ1-5, the complete variable domain reads NAGVMQNPRHLVRRRGQEARLRCSPMKGHSHVYWYRQLPEEGLKFMVYLQKENIIDESGMPKERFSAEFPKEGPSILRIQQVVRGDSAAYFCASSPGKLNQPQHFGDGTRLSIL.

In its sample, this clone was seen once. The genes are TRBV28 and TRBJ2-1, with 14 nucleotides matching TRBD2. J gave up 5 bases and V 5 bases, and 5 bases lay outside the gene matches. Germline CDR1 MDHEN, CDR2 SYDVKM. The CDR3 has 16 amino acids. As DNA, the CDR3 is TGTGCCAGCAGTGCCCCGGGACTAGCGGGGGACAATGAGCAGTTCTTC. Translated: CASSAPGLAGDNEQFF.

V is TRBV11-2 and J is TRBJ1-2, with a possible D match to TRBD1 (6 bases). With 5 bases removed from V and 3 bases from J, the gap between germline ends came to 16 bases. CDR1 and CDR2 from the germline V gene are SGHAT and FQNNGV. The CDR3 runs 15 residues. In nucleotides, the CDR3 is TGTGCCAGCAGCACTGTACCAGGGGAGTACTATGGCTACACCTTC. This gives the protein CASSTVPGEYYGYTF.

Only a few counts were recorded for this clone. The chain is built from TRBV7-9 and TRBJ2-1; D gene unclear. Trimming cost V 4 bases and J 8 bases, with 9 bases left between them. The CDR3 length is 12 residues. Germline V gene sequence: CDR1 SEHNR, CDR2 FQNEAQ (reference sequence). CDR3 DNA: TGTGCCAGCAGCTCCCAGCTTGATGAGCAGTTCTTC. It encodes CASSSQLDEQFF.

This chain uses TRBV4-3 with TRBJ2-7, with 9 bases aligning to TRBD2. This CDR3 region has 16 residues. The germline V gene encodes CDR1 LGHNA and CDR2 YSLEER. Unmatched junction bases numbered 11, after V lost 4 bases and J lost 4 bases. CDR3 protein: CASSLRPTSGLYEQYF. For the CDR3, the DNA is TGCGCCAGCAGCCTGAGACCGACTAGCGGTTTATACGAGCAGTACTTC.

The V gene is TRBV7-6, the J gene TRBJ1-2; no firm D call. CDR3 length: 14 residues. The V end lost 1 base, the J end lost 4 bases, and 10 bases lay between the germline ends. CDR1 is SGHVS, CDR2 FNYEAQ, per germline. CDR3 amino acids: CASSLDGGPYGYTF. CDR3 DNA sequence: TGTGCCAGCAGCTTAGACGGCGGCCCCTATGGCTACACCTTC.

The chain carries TRBV4-1 and TRBJ2-2; D perhaps matches TRBD2 (5 bases). Germline V gene lookup returns CDR1 MGHRA and CDR2 YSYEKL. Trimming took 4 bases from V and 5 from J, leaving 14 bases between them. There are 15 residues in the CDR3. The CDR3 nucleotides read TGCGCCAGCAGCCCTTCATGGACGGGGACCGGGGAGCTGTTTTTT. As protein: CASSPSWTGTGELFF.

This sequence joins TRBV4-3 and TRBJ2-1; D may correspond to TRBD1 or TRBD2 (5 bases each). Trimming left V 4 bases short and J 9 bases short, with 7 bases between. The germline CDR1 and CDR2 sequences are LGHNA and YSLEER. This CDR3 has 11 residues. CDR3: CASSRGTEQFF. The CDR3 coding sequence is TGCGCCAGCAGCCGGGGGACTGAGCAGTTCTTC.

The chain has TRBV7-9 and TRBJ2-2, with 8 bases aligning to TRBD1. Per germline, CDR1 SEHNR and CDR2 FQNEAQ (reference sequence). With V trimmed by 5 bases and J by 0 bases, 2 bases remained unmatched. The CDR3 spans 15 residues. CDR3 nucleotide sequence: TGTGCCAGCAGCGGCAGGGGGCCGAACACCGGGGAGCTGTTTTTT. The encoded protein is CASSGRGPNTGELFF.

As for this clone: The same CDR3 is also encoded by other DNA sequences in this sample. As DNA, the CDR3 is TGCGCCAGCAGCCAGAGACTAGCCTACGAGCAGTACTTC. Residues: CASSQRLAYEQYF. The chain uses TRBV4-1 and TRBJ2-7; possible D gene TRBD2, 6 bases. Germline CDR1 is MGHRA and CDR2 is YSYEKL. Trimming removed 3 bases at V and 2 bases at J, with 8 bases between. The CDR3 runs to 13 residues.

V usage is TRBV27 and J usage is TRBJ1-5, with unresolved D. From germline, CDR1 is MNHEY and CDR2 SMNVEV (reference sequence). Trimming left V 3 bases short and J 5 bases short, with 8 bases between. This CDR3 comprises 13 residues. The CDR3 loop reads CASSFSRDQPQHF. The CDR3 DNA follows: TGTGCCAGCAGTTTTAGTAGGGATCAGCCCCAGCATTTT.

This chain joins TRBV5-6 and TRBJ1-1, with a tentative D call TRBD1 (6 bases). V lost 3 bases and J lost 3, with 9 bases in between. From germline, CDR1 is SGHDT and CDR2 YYEEEE. This CDR3 contains 13 residues. The CDR3 region is CASSSQGYTEAFF. CDR3 nucleotide sequence: TGTGCCAGCAGCTCGCAGGGGTACACTGAAGCTTTCTTT.